Listed here are 25 T cell receptor beta chains from one sample, sequenced in a study of T cells in Graves' hyperthyroidism and ophthalmopathy (dated by TCRdb to between 2017 and 2020). The method behind the library was multiplex PCR. The instrument was an Illumina HiSeq 2000. The TCR beta CDR3 regions were amplified from the RNA transcripts. The first round of RT-PCR for the TCR CDR3 was performed with the HTBI primer set and the Qiagen OneStep RT-PCR kit. TCRdb handled the public reads itself, with Q25 trimming in fastp and clone calling in MiXCR, and kept productive beta chains. Identical CDR3 proteins give one entry, which carries the most common genes and DNA. The sample table contains about 840,000 distinct CDR3 sequences; only one count was recorded for more than 30% of them. Clones ranked in the top ten supply approximately 10% of the sample. The sample taken for sequencing was blood. These receptors originate from a man aged 18 to 30 with Graves' hyperthyroidism.

The V gene is TRBV10-2, the J gene TRBJ2-7, with D perhaps assigned TRBD1 or TRBD2 (6 bases each). The CDR3 runs 14 residues. Trimming took 0 bases from V and 5 from J, leaving 11 bases between them. Germline V gene sequence: CDR1 WSHSY, CDR2 SAAADI. CDR3 residues: CASSESKGGDEQYF. CDR3 bases: TGCGCCAGCAGTGAGTCCAAGGGGGGAGACGAGCAGTACTTC.

This clonotype showed up just once. Just one base apart from a much larger clone, this may be a read error. The CDR3 region is CASSQGTAQETQCF. In DNA form, the CDR3 reads TGTGCCAGCAGCCAGGGGACAGCTCAAGAGACCCAGTGCTTC. The rearrangement links TRBV7-9 to TRBJ2-5, with 7 positions matching TRBD1. The CDR3 runs to 14 residues. The germline V gene encodes CDR1 SEHNR and CDR2 FQNEAQ (reference sequence). Filled out from reference TRBV7-9 and TRBJ2-5, the complete variable domain reads DTGVSQNPRHKITKRGQNVTFRCDPISEHNRLYWYRQTLGQGPEFLTYFQNEAQLEKSRLLSDRFSAERPKGSFSTLEIQRTEQGDSAMYLCASSQGTAQETQCFGPGTRLLVL.

This clonotype appeared a few times. The chain couples TRBV7-2 to TRBJ1-1; no firm D call. The CDR3 consists of 16 residues. Germline V lookup: CDR1 SGHTA, CDR2 FQGNSA. With 0 bases removed from V and 0 bases from J, the gap between germline ends came to 11 bases. DNA of the CDR3: TGTGCCAGCAGCTTAGCAGGGCCGGGTATGAACACTGAAGCTTTCTTT. Translated: CASSLAGPGMNTEAFF.

Only a few counts were recorded for this clonotype. The chain combines TRBV4-3 with TRBJ1-5, with D possibly matching TRBD1 (5 bases). V lost 0 bases and J lost 0, with 6 bases in between. Germline V lookup: CDR1 LGHNA, CDR2 YSLEER. The CDR3 totals 15 residues. The CDR3 nucleotides are TGCGCCAGCAGCCAAGACAGGGCTAGCAATCAGCCCCAGCATTTT. This codes for CASSQDRASNQPQHF.

This clonotype was seen ten or more times. The chain has TRBV7-9 and TRBJ1-4; the D is unclear. V was cut by 6 bases and J by 4 bases, with 3 bases left in between. Germline assignment: CDR1 SEHNR and CDR2 FQNEAQ (reference sequence). This CDR3 contains 11 residues. The CDR3 DNA is TGTGCCAGCAGGGGTAATGAAAAACTGTTTTTT. As protein: CASRGNEKLFF.

This clonotype has ten or more counts. V and J are TRBV29-1 and TRBJ1-1; unclear D gene. From germline, CDR1 is SQVTM and CDR2 ANQGSEA. The V gene lost 3 bases and the J gene lost 8 bases, with 16 bases spanning the gap. The CDR3 length is 13 residues. This CDR3 is CSVEDFDFLEAFF. As DNA, the CDR3 is TGCAGCGTTGAGGATTTCGACTTCCTGGAAGCTTTCTTT.

The chain couples TRBV10-3 to TRBJ1-6; 7 bases fit TRBD1. CDR3 size: 15 residues. Germline V gives CDR1 ENHRY, CDR2 SYGVKD. V gave up 5 bases and J gave up 6 bases; unmatched junction bases: 7. Here the CDR3 reads CAISYSGQVNSPLHF. In DNA, the CDR3 is TGTGCCATCAGTTACTCCGGACAGGTTAATTCACCCCTCCACTTT.

The table lists this clonotype with many counts. The chain recombines TRBV10-3 with TRBJ1-3; a possible D gene is TRBD1 (6 bases). The CDR3 sequence is 14 residues long. Germline loops: CDR1 ENHRY, CDR2 SYGVKD. The V end lost 7 bases, the J end lost 3 bases, and 13 bases lay between the germline ends. CDR3 protein: CAITGQPIGNTIYF. The CDR3 DNA is TGTGCCATCACCGGACAGCCGATTGGAAACACCATATATTTT.

This clonotype has a count of ten or more. The chain joins TRBV11-2 to TRBJ1-5, with D maybe TRBD1 (5 bases). Trimming took 1 base from V and 4 from J, leaving 11 bases between them. This CDR3 spans 15 amino acids. CDR1 and CDR2 from the germline V gene are SGHAT and FQNNGV. The CDR3 nucleotides read TGTGCCAGCAGCTTAGCTACAGGCCAAAATCAGCCCCAGCATTTT. This translates into CASSLATGQNQPQHF.

The rearrangement links TRBV15 to TRBJ2-3; TRBD1 is a possible D gene (7 bases). The CDR3 sequence is 14 residues long. Germline V gene lookup returns CDR1 LNHNV and CDR2 YYDKDF (reference sequence). Deletions cut 5 bases from V and 3 bases from J, with 12 bases between. The CDR3 sequence is CATSGGGATDTQYF. The CDR3 nucleotides are TGTGCCACCAGCGGAGGGGGCGCGACAGATACGCAGTATTTT.

V is TRBV15 and J is TRBJ2-5; 7 nucleotides line up with TRBD1. The J segment lost 5 bases and the V segment lost 0 bases, leaving 0 bases of the junction unmatched. CDR1 is LNHNV, CDR2 YYDKDF, per germline (reference sequence). The CDR3 length is 13 residues. CDR3 in amino acids: CATSRETGETQYF. CDR3 nucleotide sequence: TGTGCCACCAGCAGAGAGACAGGGGAGACCCAGTACTTC.

This clonotype was counted between two and nine times. The chain couples TRBV4-1 to TRBJ2-5; the D call may be TRBD1 or TRBD2 (5 bases each). Germline V gives CDR1 MGHRA, CDR2 YSYEKL. The CDR3 runs 15 residues. Trimming removed 3 bases from V and 9 bases from J, with 20 bases in between. The CDR3 coding sequence is TGCGCCAGCAGCCAGCAAACAGACAGCCTGGGGGCCCAGTACTTC. This translates into CASSQQTDSLGAQYF.

This clonotype was seen more than once but under ten times. The chain couples TRBV5-5 to TRBJ1-4, with no clear D. Trimming removed 2 bases from V and 7 bases from J, with 6 bases in between. Germline values: CDR1 SGHKS, CDR2 YYEKEE (reference sequence). There are 12 residues in the CDR3. The CDR3: CASSLVSEKLFF. DNA of the CDR3: TGTGCCAGCAGCTTAGTGTCTGAAAAACTGTTTTTT.

The rearrangement joins TRBV25-1 to TRBJ2-2; 9 bases fit TRBD1. The CDR3 is made up of 15 amino acids. CDR1 and CDR2 from the germline V gene are MGHDK and SYGVNS. V dropped 5 bases and J dropped 4; count of bases not matched to a gene: 5. CDR3 DNA: TGTGCCAGCAGTCGGACAGGGGAGGGCACCGGGGAGCTGTTTTTT. This translates into CASSRTGEGTGELFF.

This clonotype was counted a few times. This chain links TRBV5-1 with TRBJ2-7, with D tentatively TRBD2 (5 bases). The CDR3 spans 14 residues. Germline CDR1 SGHRS, CDR2 YFSETQ. Trimming took off 4 bases at V and 4 bases at J, with 15 bases between the two ends. The CDR3 DNA reads TGCGCCAGCAGCAGTAGCTGGGGAGCATACGAGCAGTACTTC. This translates into CASSSSWGAYEQYF.

This clonotype has a single count. The chain combines TRBV10-3 with TRBJ2-7; 8 nucleotides match TRBD2. Germline V gene sequence: CDR1 ENHRY, CDR2 SYGVKD. The CDR3 is 13 residues long. Trimming cost V 10 bases and J 0 bases; bases outside gene matches: 5. The CDR3 nucleotides read TGTGCCAGTGGCGGGACTAGCTCCTACGAGCAGTACTTC. It encodes CASGGTSSYEQYF.

In this sample, this clonotype turned up a few times. This rearrangement joins TRBV12-3 or TRBV12-4 to TRBJ2-7; 7 bases map to TRBD1. With 3 bases clipped from V and 0 bases from J, the junction kept 5 bases outside the gene matches. The CDR3 is 15 amino acids. This CDR3 reads CASSFGTAFSYEQYF. CDR3 bases: TGTGCCAGCAGTTTTGGGACAGCCTTCTCCTACGAGCAGTACTTC.

This clonotype was seen at least ten times. The chain has TRBV10-3 and TRBJ1-2; maybe TRBD1 (5 bases). Trimming took off 2 bases at V and 0 bases at J, with 13 bases between the two ends. The CDR3 has 16 residues. Germline assignment: CDR1 ENHRY and CDR2 SYGVKD. The CDR3 DNA reads as TGTGCCATCAGTGAGCCTGACAGTCTCGCTAACTATGGCTACACCTTC. Its translation is CAISEPDSLANYGYTF.

The genes are TRBV19 and TRBJ1-1; the D is unclear. The ends were cut back, 4 bases at V and 3 bases at J, with 12 bases in the middle. The CDR3 has 14 amino acids. The germline V gene encodes CDR1 LNHDA and CDR2 SQIVND (reference sequence). The CDR3 coding sequence is TGTGCCAGTAGTAACGGGTTCTTCGACACTGAAGCTTTCTTT. It codes for CASSNGFFDTEAFF. Full variable domain (rest looked up from reference TRBV19 and TRBJ1-1): DGGITQSPKYLFRKEGQNVTLSCEQNLNHDAMYWYRQDPGQGLRLIYYSQIVNDFQKGDIAEGYSVSREKKESFPLTVTSAQKNPTAFYLCASSNGFFDTEAFFGQGTRLTVV.

The chain couples TRBV2 to TRBJ1-4; D possibly corresponds to TRBD1 (5 bases). Germline V CDR1 and CDR2: SNHLY, FYNNEI. CDR3 length equals 15 residues. With 4 bases removed from V and 8 bases from J, the gap between germline ends came to 17 bases. The CDR3 DNA sequence: TGTGCCAGCAGTGTTGAGGGAAGGGGTGGGGAAAAACTGTTTTTT. Translation: CASSVEGRGGEKLFF.

The V and J genes are TRBV10-3 and TRBJ1-2; TRBD1 matches 10 bases. The V segment lost 8 bases and the J segment 4 bases; nucleotides outside the gene matches: 4. Per the germline V gene, CDR1 is ENHRY and CDR2 is SYGVKD. The CDR3 consists of 13 residues. The CDR3 region has the DNA TGTGCCATCCGGACAGGGGGGTTCTATGGCTACACCTTC. Amino acid sequence: CAIRTGGFYGYTF.

In the case of this clonotype: Because it lacks the conserved phenylalanine or tryptophan at the end, this CDR3 is likely a read error. The rearrangement links TRBV12-5 to TRBJ1-1, with D unclear. The V end was cut by 0 bases, the J end by 1 base, with 9 bases between. Germline loops: CDR1 LGHNT, CDR2 FRNRAP. The CDR3 runs to 15 residues. The CDR3 loop is CASGLVLGENTEAFL. CDR3 DNA: TGTGCTAGTGGTTTGGTACTGGGCGAGAACACTGAAGCTTTCCTT.

The V call is TRBV9, the J call TRBJ1-5; D is unclear. The CDR3 has 16 residues. Germline values: CDR1 SGDLS, CDR2 YYNGEE. Trimming stripped 0 bases from V and 2 bases from J, with 12 bases between. The CDR3 nucleotides read TGTGCCAGCAGCGTAGGTGAGGGAAGTGGCAATCAGCCCCAGCATTTT. Translation: CASSVGEGSGNQPQHF.

V gene TRBV7-8 combines with J gene TRBJ2-5; D tentatively fits TRBD1 or TRBD2 (6 bases each). Germline values: CDR1 SGHVS, CDR2 FQNEAQ. V was pared by 5 bases and J by 5 bases, with 15 bases between. This CDR3 has 14 residues. CDR3 nucleotide sequence: TGTGCCAGCAGCCTGGGGGGCGCCTACGAGACCCAGTACTTC. Translation gives CASSLGGAYETQYF.

The V and J genes are TRBV19 and TRBJ2-7, with D maybe TRBD1 (5 bases). The CDR3 runs to 17 residues. The germline V gene has CDR1 LNHDA and CDR2 SQIVND (reference sequence). V dropped 3 bases and J dropped 1 base, with 19 bases sitting between them. The CDR3 bases are TGTGCCAGTAGTATGCCGACAGACAGTGCTCCTTCCTACGAGCAGTACTTC. Translated: CASSMPTDSAPSYEQYF.